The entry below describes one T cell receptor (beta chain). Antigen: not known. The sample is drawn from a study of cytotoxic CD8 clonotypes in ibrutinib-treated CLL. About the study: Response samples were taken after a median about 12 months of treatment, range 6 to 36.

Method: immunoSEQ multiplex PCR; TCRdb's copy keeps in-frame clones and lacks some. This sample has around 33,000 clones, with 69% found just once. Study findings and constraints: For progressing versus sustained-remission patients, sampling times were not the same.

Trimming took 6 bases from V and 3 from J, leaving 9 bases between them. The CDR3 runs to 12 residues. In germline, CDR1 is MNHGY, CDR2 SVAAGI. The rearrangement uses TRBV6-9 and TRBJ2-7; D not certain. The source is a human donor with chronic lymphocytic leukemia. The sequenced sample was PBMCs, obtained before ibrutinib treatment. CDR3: CASRRQVYEQYF. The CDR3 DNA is TGTGCCAGCAGACGTCAGGTCTACGAGCAGTACTTC.